Included here is one T cell receptor (beta chain) sequence, with context. No antigen is known for it. Trimming took 3 bases from V and 0 from J, leaving 15 bases between them. Germline V gives CDR1 SQVTM, CDR2 ANQGSEA. The CDR3 contains 15 residues. The data derive from a study of T-cell reconstitution after alpha-beta-depleted transplantation in children. Using unique molecular identifiers, the investigators prepared the TCRbeta library. TCRdb called the PCR reads again in MiXCR, with one record for every CDR3 protein. The table lists 700,000 to 950,000 distinct CDR3 sequences, less than 20% of them singletons. The study's findings and limits: It was surviving recipient T cells and thymic progenitors that gave some patients high TCRbeta diversity at day 60. The origin of alpha-beta T cells about two months after transplant was reportedly several hundred expanded graft clones. Diversity and T-cell counts at one year after transplant derived mostly from new T cells.

The sample consisted of PBMCs, mostly from graft donor cells, taken 360 days after TCRalphabeta/CD19-depleted stem cell transplant. The chain uses TRBV29-1 and TRBJ2-7; D unresolved. This TCR was recovered from a male patient younger than 18 who had a stem cell transplant for acute lymphoblastic leukemia, so the T cells may come from the graft donor. The CDR3: CSVDLVSDGSYEQYF. The CDR3 nucleotides are TGCAGCGTTGATCTTGTGTCGGACGGCTCCTACGAGCAGTACTTC.